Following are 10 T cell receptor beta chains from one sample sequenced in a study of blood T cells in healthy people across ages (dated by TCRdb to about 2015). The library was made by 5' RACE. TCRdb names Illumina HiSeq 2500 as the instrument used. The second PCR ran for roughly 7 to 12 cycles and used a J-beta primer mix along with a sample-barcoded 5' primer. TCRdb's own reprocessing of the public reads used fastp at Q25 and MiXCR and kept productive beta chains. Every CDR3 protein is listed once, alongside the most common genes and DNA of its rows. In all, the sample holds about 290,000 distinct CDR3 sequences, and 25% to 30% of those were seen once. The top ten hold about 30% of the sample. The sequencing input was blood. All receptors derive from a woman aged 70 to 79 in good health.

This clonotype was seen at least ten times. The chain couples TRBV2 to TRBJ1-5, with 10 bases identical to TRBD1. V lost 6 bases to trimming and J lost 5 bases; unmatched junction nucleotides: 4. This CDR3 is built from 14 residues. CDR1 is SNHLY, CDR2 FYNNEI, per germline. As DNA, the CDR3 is TGTGCCAGCAGGGGGACAGGGGAGTATCAGCCCCAGCATTTT. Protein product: CASRGTGEYQPQHF.

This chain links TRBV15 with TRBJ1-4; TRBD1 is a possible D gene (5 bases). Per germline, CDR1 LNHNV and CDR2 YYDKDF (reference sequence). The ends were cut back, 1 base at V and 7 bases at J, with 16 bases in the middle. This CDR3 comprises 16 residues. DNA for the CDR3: TGTGCCACCAGCAGAGTTGGGGCAGGGATCGGTGAAAAACTGTTTTTT. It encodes CATSRVGAGIGEKLFF.

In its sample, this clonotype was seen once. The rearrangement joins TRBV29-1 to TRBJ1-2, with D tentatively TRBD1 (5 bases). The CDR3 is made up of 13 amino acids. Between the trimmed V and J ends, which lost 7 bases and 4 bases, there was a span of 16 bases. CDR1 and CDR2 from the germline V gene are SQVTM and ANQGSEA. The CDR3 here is CSDFRDAGYGYTF. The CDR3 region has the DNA TGCAGCGATTTCCGGGACGCGGGCTATGGCTACACCTTC.

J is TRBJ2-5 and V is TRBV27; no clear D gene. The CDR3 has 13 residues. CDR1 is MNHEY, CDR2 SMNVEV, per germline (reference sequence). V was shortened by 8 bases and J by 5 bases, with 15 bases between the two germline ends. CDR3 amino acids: CASSLWGRETQYF. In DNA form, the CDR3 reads TGTGCCAGCTCTCTTTGGGGTAGGGAGACCCAGTACTTC.

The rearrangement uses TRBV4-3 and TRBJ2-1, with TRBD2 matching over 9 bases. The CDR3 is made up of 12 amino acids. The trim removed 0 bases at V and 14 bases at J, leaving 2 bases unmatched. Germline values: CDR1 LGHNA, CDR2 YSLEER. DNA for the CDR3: TGCGCCAGCAGCCAAGACGGGACTAGCAAGTTCTTC. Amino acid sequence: CASSQDGTSKFF.

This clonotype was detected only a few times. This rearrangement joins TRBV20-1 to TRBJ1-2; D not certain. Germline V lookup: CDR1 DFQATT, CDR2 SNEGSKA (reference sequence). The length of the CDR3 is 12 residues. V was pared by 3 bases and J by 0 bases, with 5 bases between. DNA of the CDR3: TGCAGTGCTAGCGTAGCTAACTATGGCTACACCTTC. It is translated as CSASVANYGYTF.

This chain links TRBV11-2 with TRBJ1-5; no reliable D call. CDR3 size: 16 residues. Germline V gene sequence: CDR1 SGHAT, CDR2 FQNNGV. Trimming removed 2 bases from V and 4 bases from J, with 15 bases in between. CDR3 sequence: CASSLTGGRINQPQHF. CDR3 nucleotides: TGTGCCAGCAGCTTAACCGGTGGACGGATTAATCAGCCCCAGCATTTT.

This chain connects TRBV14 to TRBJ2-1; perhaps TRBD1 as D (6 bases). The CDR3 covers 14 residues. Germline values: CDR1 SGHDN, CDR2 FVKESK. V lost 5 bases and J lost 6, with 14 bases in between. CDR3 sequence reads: CASSDRSGRNEQFF. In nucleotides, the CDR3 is TGTGCCAGCAGCGACAGGTCGGGCCGCAATGAGCAGTTCTTC.

CDR3 sequence (DNA): TGTGCCAGCAGCCAATGGGAAGGCTACACCTTC. Residues: CASSQWEGYTF. V is TRBV3-1 and J is TRBJ1-2; D gene ambiguous. The V end was cut by 2 bases, the J end by 8 bases, with 6 bases between. The CDR3 runs to 11 residues. The germline V gene encodes CDR1 LGHDT and CDR2 YNNKEL (reference sequence).

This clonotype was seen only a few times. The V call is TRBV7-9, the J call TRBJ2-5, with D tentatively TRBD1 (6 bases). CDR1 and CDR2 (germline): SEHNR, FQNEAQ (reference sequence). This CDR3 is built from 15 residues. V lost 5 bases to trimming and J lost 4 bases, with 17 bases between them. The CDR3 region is CASSNQQGKRETQYF. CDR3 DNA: TGTGCCAGCAGCAACCAACAGGGAAAGAGAGAGACCCAGTACTTC.